Below are 8 T cell receptor beta chains sequenced from a single sample in a study of blood T cell repertoires in COVID-19. Assay: immunoSEQ multiplex PCR; the TCRdb copy retains only in-frame clones and omits some. The data show a few hundred thousand clones, about 85% seen once. Sequenced sample: peripheral blood. Receptor source: a man in his late teens or twenties with active or convalescent COVID-19.

This chain uses TRBV29-1 with TRBJ2-1, with D possibly TRBD2 on 6 matching bases. CDR3 length equals 15 residues. Germline V gene lookup returns CDR1 SQVTM and CDR2 ANQGSEA. The V end lost 6 bases, the J end lost 10 bases, and 25 bases lay between the germline ends. The CDR3 nucleotides are TGCAGCGTCGCACTAAGACTAGTAAATCCGGGAGAGCAGTTCTTC. This codes for CSVALRLVNPGEQFF.

This sequence joins TRBV4-1 and TRBJ1-1; TRBD1 agrees at 8 bases. The CDR3 length is 15 residues. The germline gives CDR1 MGHRA, CDR2 YSYEKL. Trimming took 4 bases from V and 5 from J; bases not matched to a gene: 9. The DNA for the CDR3 is TGCGCCAGCAGCCGGTCGGACAGGGCAGTGACTGAAGCTTTCTTT. Translating it yields CASSRSDRAVTEAFF.

The chain couples TRBV7-8 to TRBJ2-5; 12 nucleotides line up with TRBD1. The CDR3 loop spans 18 amino acids. V shed 4 bases and J 5 bases; nucleotides not matched to a gene: 14. CDR1 and CDR2 from the germline V gene are SGHVS and FQNEAQ. The DNA for the CDR3 is TGTGCCAGCAGCTGGGACAGGGGGCAAGTGTCTTGGCCCGAGACCCAGTACTTC. Translation gives CASSWDRGQVSWPETQYF.

The V call is TRBV4-1, the J call TRBJ1-6; possibly TRBD1 for D (5 bases). The CDR3 runs 18 residues. Germline V gene lookup returns CDR1 MGHRA and CDR2 YSYEKL. The V end was cut by 5 bases, the J end by 0 bases, with 17 bases between. In DNA form, the CDR3 reads TGCGCCAGCAGCGATACACCCAGGGTCAGCTCCTATAATTCACCCCTCCACTTT. Protein product: CASSDTPRVSSYNSPLHF.

The J gene is TRBJ1-2, the V gene TRBV4-1; D perhaps matches TRBD1 (6 bases). Looked up from germline, CDR1 is MGHRA and CDR2 is YSYEKL. Trimming shortened V by 9 bases and J by 3 bases, and 11 bases separated the two germline ends. The CDR3 has 12 residues. The CDR3 is CASRGGDYGYTF. The CDR3 bases are TGCGCCAGTAGGGGGGGGGACTATGGCTACACCTTC.

DNA of the CDR3: TGTGCCAGTAGTAGAGGACAGGGGAGCTCCTACAATGAGCAGTTCTTC. Amino acid sequence: CASSRGQGSSYNEQFF. The chain combines TRBV19 with TRBJ2-1; 9 bases agree with TRBD1. The CDR3 runs 16 residues. The junction had 4 bases not matched to a gene; V was cut back by 4 bases and J by 0 bases. Germline CDR1 is LNHDA and CDR2 is SQIVND (reference sequence).

This rearrangement joins TRBV6-2 or TRBV6-3 to TRBJ2-3, with unresolved D. Trimming took 4 bases from V and 12 from J, leaving 14 bases between them. CDR3 size: 12 residues. CDR1 is MNHEY and CDR2 is SVGEGT in the germline V gene. Here the CDR3 DNA reads TGTGCCAGCAGTTCGGTTTCCTTGGTTCAGTATTTT. This sequence encodes CASSSVSLVQYF.

The table lists this clone with a few counts. The CDR3 sequence is CASSSTAVTYEQYF. The CDR3 DNA reads as TGTGCCAGCAGTTCCACAGCGGTAACCTACGAGCAGTACTTC. V and J are TRBV28 and TRBJ2-7, with TRBD2 as a possible D gene (5 bases). V was cut by 4 bases and J by 2 bases, with 12 bases left in between. CDR3 length: 14 amino acids. CDR1 is MDHEN, CDR2 SYDVKM, per germline.